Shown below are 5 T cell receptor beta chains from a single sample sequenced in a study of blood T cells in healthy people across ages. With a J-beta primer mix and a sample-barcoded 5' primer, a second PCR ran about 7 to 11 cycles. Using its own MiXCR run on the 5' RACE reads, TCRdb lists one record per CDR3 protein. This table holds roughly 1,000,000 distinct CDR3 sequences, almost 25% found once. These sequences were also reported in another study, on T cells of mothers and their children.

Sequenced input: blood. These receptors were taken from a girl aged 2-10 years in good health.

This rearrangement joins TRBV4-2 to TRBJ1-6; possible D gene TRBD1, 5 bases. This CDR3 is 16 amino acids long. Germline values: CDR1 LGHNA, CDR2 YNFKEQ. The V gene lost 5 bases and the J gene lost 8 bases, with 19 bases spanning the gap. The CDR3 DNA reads TGTGCCAGCAGCTTTTCTGCGGGACTGATGGATTCACCCCTCCACTTT. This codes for CASSFSAGLMDSPLHF.

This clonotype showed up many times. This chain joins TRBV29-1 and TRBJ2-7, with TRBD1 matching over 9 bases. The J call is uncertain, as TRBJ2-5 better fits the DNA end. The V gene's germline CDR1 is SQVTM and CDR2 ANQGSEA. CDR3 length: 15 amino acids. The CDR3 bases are TGCAGCGCCCCGGGACAGGGATGGAGTGCAGAGACCCAGTACTTC. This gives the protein CSAPGQGWSAETQYF.

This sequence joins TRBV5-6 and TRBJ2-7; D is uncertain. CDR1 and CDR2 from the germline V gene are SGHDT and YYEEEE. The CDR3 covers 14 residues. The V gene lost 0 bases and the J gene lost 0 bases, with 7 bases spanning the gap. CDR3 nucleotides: TGTGCCAGCAGCTTGGGTGAGAGCTCCTACGAGCAGTACTTC. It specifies CASSLGESSYEQYF.

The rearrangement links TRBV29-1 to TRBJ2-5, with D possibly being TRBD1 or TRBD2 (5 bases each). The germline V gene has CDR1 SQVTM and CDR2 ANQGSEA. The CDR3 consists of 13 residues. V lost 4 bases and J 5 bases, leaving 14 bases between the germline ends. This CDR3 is CSVGGVLRETQYF. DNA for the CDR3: TGCAGCGTTGGAGGGGTGCTACGGGAGACCCAGTACTTC. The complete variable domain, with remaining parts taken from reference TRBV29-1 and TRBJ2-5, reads SAVISQKPSRDICQRGTSLTIQCQVDSQVTMMFWYRQQPGQSLTLIATANQGSEATYESGFVIDKFPISRPNLTFSTLTVSNMSPEDSSIYLCSVGGVLRETQYFGPGTRLLVL.

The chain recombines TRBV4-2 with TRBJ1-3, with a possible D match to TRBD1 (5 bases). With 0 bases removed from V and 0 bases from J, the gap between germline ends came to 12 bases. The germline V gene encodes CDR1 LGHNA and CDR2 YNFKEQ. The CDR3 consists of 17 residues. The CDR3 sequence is CASSQEFGASSGNTIYF. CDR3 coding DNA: TGTGCCAGCAGCCAAGAGTTCGGGGCGAGCTCTGGAAACACCATATATTTT.